This T cell receptor (beta chain) was obtained from a study of T cell responses to AZD1222 COVID-19 vaccine. Germline loops: CDR1 SQVTM, CDR2 ANQGSEA. This CDR3 has 11 amino acids. The V end lost 5 bases, the J end lost 5 bases, and 10 bases lay between the germline ends. General study results and limits: The span of vaccine-associated CD4 TCRs extended across spike, with dominance at 160-218 and 743-854. Rises in breadth and depth of Spike-specific TCRs came after two AZD1222 doses. Researchers took repertoire samples only after the peak T cell response had come.

The method was immunoSEQ multiplex PCR; TCRdb's version includes in-frame clones alone and lacks a portion of them. The repertoire holds under 150,000 clones, with roughly 93% as singletons. A remark on this clone: Its antigen is not identified.

The clonotype comes from an adult in good health. The sample was peripheral blood, taken on day 0 of AZD1222 vaccination. V is TRBV29-1 and J is TRBJ2-7, with D tentatively TRBD2 (6 bases). CDR3 region: CSVYGGNEQYF. In DNA form, the CDR3 reads TGCAGCGTTTATGGGGGGAACGAGCAGTACTTC.